These T cell receptor beta chains were read from a single sample in a study of T cell repertoires in cytomegalovirus infection. TCRdb re-analysed the reads in MiXCR, keeping a single row per CDR3 protein. The data contain about 190,000 distinct CDR3 sequences, 8% to 10% of them seen just once; the ten biggest clones take up about 4.6%. Specimen: PBMCs. Receptors originate from a human donor in good health (CMV status not recorded). Some clones in this sample may be carry-over from other donors' samples. Each CDR3 is given with its conserved first and last residue. D genes are given only for firm matches. Clone size is not always given. Where it is, it says once, few, many or a class for expanded clones.

len: 15
j_gene: TRBJ2-1
abundance: NA
d_gene: NA
v_gene: TRBV7-4
CDR3nt: TGTGCCAGCAGCTTATTGGGCGGGTCAAACAATGAGCAGTTCTTC
CDR3aa: CASSLLGGSNNEQFF

len: 13
j_gene: TRBJ1-1
abundance: NA
d_gene: NA
v_gene: TRBV7-2
CDR3nt: TGTGCCAGCATATTAGCTGTGAACACTGAAGCTTTCTTT
CDR3aa: CASILAVNTEAFF

len: 13
j_gene: TRBJ2-7
abundance: few
d_gene: TRBD1
v_gene: TRBV29-1
CDR3nt: TGCAGCGTTATACAGGGGGGAGCCTACGAGCAGTACTTC
CDR3aa: CSVIQGGAYEQYF

len: 11
j_gene: TRBJ2-5
abundance: NA
d_gene: NA
v_gene: TRBV20-1
CDR3nt: TGCAGTGCTAGGCTGTCAAAGACCCAGTACTTC
CDR3aa: CSARLSKTQYF

len: 16
j_gene: TRBJ2-7
abundance: many
d_gene: NA
v_gene: TRBV7-2
CDR3nt: TGTGCCAGCAGCTTCGGGACTGGCGTGTTGGTTACCGAGCAGTACTTC
CDR3aa: CASSFGTGVLVTEQYF

len: 15
j_gene: TRBJ2-2
abundance: few
d_gene: NA
v_gene: TRBV7-9
CDR3nt: TGTGCCAGCAGCTCGGACACGACTAACACCGGGGAGCTGTTTTTT
CDR3aa: CASSSDTTNTGELFF

len: 17
j_gene: TRBJ1-1
abundance: many
d_gene: TRBD1
v_gene: TRBV11-2
CDR3nt: TGTGCCAGCAGCTGGCTAGGACAGGGTTCCATGAACACTGAAGCTTTCTTT
CDR3aa: CASSWLGQGSMNTEAFF

len: 17
j_gene: TRBJ1-4
abundance: many
d_gene: TRBD1
v_gene: TRBV6-5
CDR3nt: TGTGCCAGCAGTCCGGGACAGGGGGTTCCCAGGAGGGAAAAACTGTTTTTT
CDR3aa: CASSPGQGVPRREKLFF

len: 14
j_gene: TRBJ2-3
abundance: many
d_gene: TRBD2
v_gene: TRBV12-3/TRBV12-4
CDR3nt: TGTGCCAGCAGGTCTAGCGGCCGTACAGATACGCAGTATTTT
CDR3aa: CASRSSGRTDTQYF

len: 15
j_gene: TRBJ1-4
abundance: many
d_gene: NA
v_gene: TRBV7-8
CDR3nt: TGTGCCAGCAGCTTAGGGAGTCCCGGCGGTGAAAAACTGTTTTTT
CDR3aa: CASSLGSPGGEKLFF

len: 12
j_gene: TRBJ2-7
abundance: many
d_gene: NA
v_gene: TRBV7-2
CDR3nt: TGTGCCAGCAGCTTAGACAACTTCCGCTCGTACTTC
CDR3aa: CASSLDNFRSYF

len: 16
j_gene: TRBJ2-1
abundance: NA
d_gene: NA
v_gene: TRBV7-8
CDR3nt: TGTGCCAGCAGCTCAAGGTACACCTGGTCCTACAATGAGCAGTTCTTC
CDR3aa: CASSSRYTWSYNEQFF

len: 14
j_gene: TRBJ1-4
abundance: few
d_gene: NA
v_gene: TRBV7-6
CDR3nt: TGTGCCAGCAGCTCGACAGTTTTGAATGAAAAACTGTTTTTT
CDR3aa: CASSSTVLNEKLFF

len: 14
j_gene: TRBJ2-2
abundance: many
d_gene: NA
v_gene: TRBV7-2
CDR3nt: TGTGCCAGCAGCCCAGGGTGGGGCACCGGGGAGCTGTTTTTT
CDR3aa: CASSPGWGTGELFF

len: 16
j_gene: TRBJ1-1
abundance: many
d_gene: NA
v_gene: TRBV14
CDR3nt: TGTGCCAGCAGCCCCCATGGCAGGCGACTGAACACTGAAGCTTTCTTT
CDR3aa: CASSPHGRRLNTEAFF

len: 13
j_gene: TRBJ2-7
abundance: few
d_gene: NA
v_gene: TRBV23-1
CDR3nt: TGCGCCGGCGCCGGTATCCCCACCTACGAGCAGTACTTC
CDR3aa: CAGAGIPTYEQYF

len: 18
j_gene: TRBJ1-5
abundance: NA
d_gene: TRBD1
v_gene: TRBV20-1
CDR3nt: TGCAGTGCTCCTCTTCCGGGACAGGGCGTGTATAGCAATCAGCCCCAGCATTTT
CDR3aa: CSAPLPGQGVYSNQPQHF

len: 14
j_gene: TRBJ1-5
abundance: many
d_gene: NA
v_gene: TRBV6-2/TRBV6-3
CDR3nt: TGTGCCAGCAGGAGGAACATAGACAATCAGCCCCAGCATTTT
CDR3aa: CASRRNIDNQPQHF

len: 15
j_gene: TRBJ1-2
abundance: few
d_gene: NA
v_gene: TRBV11-3
CDR3nt: TGTGCCAGCAGCTATTCCGGGACATCTTCCTATGGCTACACCTTC
CDR3aa: CASSYSGTSSYGYTF

len: 13
j_gene: TRBJ1-6
abundance: many
d_gene: NA
v_gene: TRBV25-1
CDR3nt: TGTGCCAGCAGTCGCCAGGTGGATTCACCCCTCCACTTT
CDR3aa: CASSRQVDSPLHF

len: 12
j_gene: TRBJ2-7
abundance: few
d_gene: NA
v_gene: TRBV25-1
CDR3nt: TGTGCCAGCTCACCACCAACCAGGGAGCAGTACTTC
CDR3aa: CASSPPTREQYF

len: 13
j_gene: TRBJ1-1
abundance: many
d_gene: NA
v_gene: TRBV5-1
CDR3nt: TGCGCCAGCAGCTTGTGGGCGGACACTGAAGCTTTCTTT
CDR3aa: CASSLWADTEAFF

len: 19
j_gene: TRBJ2-2
abundance: many
d_gene: TRBD2
v_gene: TRBV28
CDR3nt: TGTGCCAGCAGTTCTGCGGCTTTAGCGGGAGGCCGAGGGGACGGGGAGCTGTTTTTT
CDR3aa: CASSSAALAGGRGDGELFF

len: 18
j_gene: TRBJ1-4
abundance: NA
d_gene: NA
v_gene: TRBV28
CDR3nt: TGTGCCAGCATCCCGGGGGGAGGGACCCTAGCAACTAATGAAAAACTGTTTTTT
CDR3aa: CASIPGGGTLATNEKLFF

len: 12
j_gene: TRBJ2-3
abundance: NA
d_gene: NA
v_gene: TRBV15
CDR3nt: TGTGCCACCAGCCGCTGGTTTGATACGCAGTATTTT
CDR3aa: CATSRWFDTQYF

len: 16
j_gene: TRBJ2-1
abundance: few
d_gene: TRBD2
v_gene: TRBV12-3/TRBV12-4
CDR3nt: TGTGCCAGCAGTTTAGTTCCAGCGGGAGACTACAATGAGCAGTTCTTC
CDR3aa: CASSLVPAGDYNEQFF

len: 13
j_gene: TRBJ2-1
abundance: NA
d_gene: NA
v_gene: TRBV19
CDR3nt: TGTGCCAGTAGTATTCATTCGGACAATGAGCAGTTCTTC
CDR3aa: CASSIHSDNEQFF

len: 14
j_gene: TRBJ2-6
abundance: few
d_gene: NA
v_gene: TRBV20-1
CDR3nt: TGCGCCTGGGGGGGCCCCTCTGGGGCCAACGTCCTGACTTTC
CDR3aa: CAWGGPSGANVLTF

len: 15
j_gene: TRBJ2-7
abundance: few
d_gene: TRBD2
v_gene: TRBV5-1
CDR3nt: TGCGCCAGCAGTCCTGGCTTCCTAGCGGGATACGAGCAGTACTTC
CDR3aa: CASSPGFLAGYEQYF

len: 16
j_gene: TRBJ2-1
abundance: many
d_gene: TRBD2
v_gene: TRBV7-2
CDR3nt: TGTGCCAGCAGCTTATTCGCGGGAGGTAGCCGGGATGAGCAGTTCTTC
CDR3aa: CASSLFAGGSRDEQFF

len: 13
j_gene: TRBJ1-1
abundance: few
d_gene: TRBD1
v_gene: TRBV20-1
CDR3nt: TGCAGTGCTGCCTCCACGGACAGGGTAGAAGCTTTCTTT
CDR3aa: CSAASTDRVEAFF

len: 15
j_gene: TRBJ1-2
abundance: many
d_gene: NA
v_gene: TRBV11-2
CDR3nt: TGTGCCAGCAGCTTAGGTCTTGGGGTTGATCAGCGCTACACCTTC
CDR3aa: CASSLGLGVDQRYTF

len: 17
j_gene: TRBJ2-4
abundance: NA
d_gene: TRBD1
v_gene: TRBV20-1
CDR3nt: TGCAGTGCTAGCCCGAGACAGGGGAAGGAGTCCAAAAACATTCAGTACTTC
CDR3aa: CSASPRQGKESKNIQYF

len: 14
j_gene: TRBJ2-7
abundance: few
d_gene: NA
v_gene: TRBV12-3/TRBV12-4
CDR3nt: TGTGCCAGCAGTACCGGGAGAGCCAGCTACGAGCAGTACTTC
CDR3aa: CASSTGRASYEQYF

len: 12
j_gene: TRBJ1-1
abundance: NA
d_gene: TRBD1
v_gene: TRBV20-1
CDR3nt: TGCAGTGGGAGTCCAGGGGGCACTGAAGCTTTCTTT
CDR3aa: CSGSPGGTEAFF

len: 14
j_gene: TRBJ2-1
abundance: NA
d_gene: TRBD1
v_gene: TRBV6-2/TRBV6-3
CDR3nt: TGTGCCAGCATCGAAGGGGGCAGGCTCAATGAGCAGTTCTTC
CDR3aa: CASIEGGRLNEQFF

len: 18
j_gene: TRBJ2-1
abundance: many
d_gene: TRBD2
v_gene: TRBV6-2/TRBV6-3
CDR3nt: TGTGCCAGCAGCGGGACTAGCGGGAGGCCTCTCTCCTACAATGAGCAGTTCTTC
CDR3aa: CASSGTSGRPLSYNEQFF

len: 17
j_gene: TRBJ2-1
abundance: few
d_gene: TRBD2
v_gene: TRBV7-9
CDR3nt: TGTGCCAGCAGCTTAGTCGTCGGACTAGCGGAGAACAATGAGCAGTTCTTC
CDR3aa: CASSLVVGLAENNEQFF

len: 15
j_gene: TRBJ2-3
abundance: NA
d_gene: TRBD2
v_gene: TRBV5-4
CDR3nt: TGTGCCAGCAGCTTGTTGGGAGGGCCAAGAGATACGCAGTATTTT
CDR3aa: CASSLLGGPRDTQYF

len: 14
j_gene: TRBJ2-1
abundance: few
d_gene: TRBD2
v_gene: TRBV29-1
CDR3nt: TGCAGCGTTGCTAGCGGGGGGGCCTACAATGAGCAGTTCTTC
CDR3aa: CSVASGGAYNEQFF

len: 15
j_gene: TRBJ2-1
abundance: many
d_gene: TRBD2
v_gene: TRBV7-8
CDR3nt: TGTGCCAGCAGTCGAGCGGGAGGGAAATACAATGAGCAGTTCTTC
CDR3aa: CASSRAGGKYNEQFF

len: 15
j_gene: TRBJ1-1
abundance: many
d_gene: NA
v_gene: TRBV7-2
CDR3nt: TGTGCCAGCAGCTTAGATGGGGGGGGGAACACTGAAGCTTTCTTT
CDR3aa: CASSLDGGGNTEAFF

len: 15
j_gene: TRBJ1-6
abundance: few
d_gene: TRBD1
v_gene: TRBV5-6
CDR3nt: TGTGCCAGCAGCCTCGGGACAGCGACTAATTCACCCCTCCACTTT
CDR3aa: CASSLGTATNSPLHF

len: 16
j_gene: TRBJ1-6
abundance: many
d_gene: NA
v_gene: TRBV7-2
CDR3nt: TGTGCCAGCAGCTTTCAGGTCCCGAGTAATAATTCACCCCTCCACTTT
CDR3aa: CASSFQVPSNNSPLHF